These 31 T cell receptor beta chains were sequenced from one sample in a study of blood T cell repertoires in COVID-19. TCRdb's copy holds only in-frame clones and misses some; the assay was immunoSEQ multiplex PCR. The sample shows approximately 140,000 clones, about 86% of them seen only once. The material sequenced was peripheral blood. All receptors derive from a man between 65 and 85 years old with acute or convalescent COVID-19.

The CDR3 sequence is CASSQETVRGYTF. CDR3 DNA: TGTGCCAGCAGCCAAGAGACCGTGAGGGGCTACACCTTC. This sequence joins TRBV3-1 (or the pseudogene TRBV3-2) and TRBJ1-2; D remains ambiguous. V dropped 0 bases and J dropped 8 bases, with 10 bases sitting between them. The germline CDR1 and CDR2 sequences are LGHDT and YNNKEL (reference sequence). The CDR3 has 13 amino acids.

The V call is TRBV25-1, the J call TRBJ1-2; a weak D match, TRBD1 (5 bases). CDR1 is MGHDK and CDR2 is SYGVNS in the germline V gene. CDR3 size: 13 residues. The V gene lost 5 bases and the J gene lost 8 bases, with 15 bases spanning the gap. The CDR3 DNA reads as TGTGCCAGCAGTTATTCGGGGGTTCCGGGCTACACCTTC. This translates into CASSYSGVPGYTF.

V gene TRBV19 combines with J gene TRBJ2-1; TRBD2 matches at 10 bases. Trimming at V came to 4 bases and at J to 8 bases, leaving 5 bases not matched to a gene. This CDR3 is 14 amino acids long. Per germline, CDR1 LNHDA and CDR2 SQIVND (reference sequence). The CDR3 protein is CASSRAAGGYEQFF. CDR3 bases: TGTGCCAGTAGTAGGGCAGCGGGAGGGTATGAGCAGTTCTTC.

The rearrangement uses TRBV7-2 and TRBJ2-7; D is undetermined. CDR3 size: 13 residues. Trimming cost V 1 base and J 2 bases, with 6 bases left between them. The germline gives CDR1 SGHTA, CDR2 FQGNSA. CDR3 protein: CASSLGVAYEQYF. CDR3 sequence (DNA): TGTGCCAGCAGCTTAGGTGTAGCCTACGAGCAGTACTTC.

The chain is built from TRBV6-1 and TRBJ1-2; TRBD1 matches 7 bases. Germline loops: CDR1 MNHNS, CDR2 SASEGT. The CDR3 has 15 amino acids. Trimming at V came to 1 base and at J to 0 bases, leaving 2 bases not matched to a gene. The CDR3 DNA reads TGTGCCAGCAGTGAAGGGAGGGGGCCTAACTATGGCTACACCTTC. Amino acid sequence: CASSEGRGPNYGYTF.

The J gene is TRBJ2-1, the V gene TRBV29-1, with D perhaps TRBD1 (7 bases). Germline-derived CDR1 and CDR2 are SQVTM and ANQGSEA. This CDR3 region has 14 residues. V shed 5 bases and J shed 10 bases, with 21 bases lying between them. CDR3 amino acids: CSVSDRDWAREQFF. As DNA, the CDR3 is TGCAGCGTTTCTGACAGGGACTGGGCAAGGGAGCAGTTCTTC.

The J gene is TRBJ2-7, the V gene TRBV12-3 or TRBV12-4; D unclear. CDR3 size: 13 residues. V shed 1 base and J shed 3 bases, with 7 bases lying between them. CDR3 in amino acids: CASSLGQIYEQYF. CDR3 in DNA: TGTGCCAGCAGTTTAGGGCAAATCTACGAGCAGTACTTC.

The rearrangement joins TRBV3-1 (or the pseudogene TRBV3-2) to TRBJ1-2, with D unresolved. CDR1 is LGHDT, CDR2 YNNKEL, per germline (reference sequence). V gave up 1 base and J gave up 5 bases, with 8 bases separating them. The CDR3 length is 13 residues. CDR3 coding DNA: TGTGCCAGCAGCCAAGGGGCAGCATATGGCTACACCTTC. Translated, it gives CASSQGAAYGYTF.

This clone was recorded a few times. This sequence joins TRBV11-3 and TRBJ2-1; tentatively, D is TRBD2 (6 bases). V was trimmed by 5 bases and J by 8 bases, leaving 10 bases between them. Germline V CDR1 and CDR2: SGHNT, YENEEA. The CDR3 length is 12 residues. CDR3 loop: CASSRLGDEQFF. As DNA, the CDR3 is TGTGCCAGCAGCAGACTAGGCGATGAGCAGTTCTTC.

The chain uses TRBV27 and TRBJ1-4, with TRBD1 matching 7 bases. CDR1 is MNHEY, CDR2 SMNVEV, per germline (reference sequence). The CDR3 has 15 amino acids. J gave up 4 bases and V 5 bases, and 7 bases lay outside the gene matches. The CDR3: CASSRGQERNEKLFF. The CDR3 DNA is TGTGCCAGCAGTCGAGGACAGGAACGTAATGAAAAACTGTTTTTT.

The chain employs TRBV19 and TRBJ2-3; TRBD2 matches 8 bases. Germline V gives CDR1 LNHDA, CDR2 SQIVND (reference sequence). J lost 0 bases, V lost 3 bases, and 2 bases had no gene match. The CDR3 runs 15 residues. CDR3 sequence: CASSITSGSTDTQYF. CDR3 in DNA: TGTGCCAGTAGTATTACTAGCGGTAGCACAGATACGCAGTATTTT.

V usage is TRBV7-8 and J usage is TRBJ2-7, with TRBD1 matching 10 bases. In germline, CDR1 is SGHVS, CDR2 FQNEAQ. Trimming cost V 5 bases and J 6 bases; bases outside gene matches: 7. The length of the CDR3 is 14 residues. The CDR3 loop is CASSIDRGRVEQYF. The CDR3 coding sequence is TGTGCCAGCAGCATTGACAGGGGGCGAGTCGAGCAGTACTTC.

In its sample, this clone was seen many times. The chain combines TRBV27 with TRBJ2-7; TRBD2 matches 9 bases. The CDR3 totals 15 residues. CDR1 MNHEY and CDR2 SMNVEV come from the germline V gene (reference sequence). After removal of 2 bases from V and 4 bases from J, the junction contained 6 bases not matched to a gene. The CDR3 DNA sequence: TGTGCCAGCAGTTTAGCGGGAGGGCCGGTGTACGAGCAGTACTTC. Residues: CASSLAGGPVYEQYF.

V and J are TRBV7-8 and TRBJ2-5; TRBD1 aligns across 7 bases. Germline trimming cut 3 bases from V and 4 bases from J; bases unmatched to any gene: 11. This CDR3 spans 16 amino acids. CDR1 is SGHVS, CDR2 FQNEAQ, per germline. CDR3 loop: CASSFGATGWGETQYF. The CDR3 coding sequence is TGTGCCAGCAGCTTTGGAGCGACAGGGTGGGGAGAGACCCAGTACTTC.

The CDR3 loop is CASSEQGFYYGYTF. The CDR3 DNA sequence: TGTGCCAGCAGCGAACAGGGTTTTTATTATGGCTACACCTTC. The chain couples TRBV3-1 (or the pseudogene TRBV3-2) to TRBJ1-2; a possible D gene is TRBD1 (6 bases). Germline V lookup: CDR1 LGHDT, CDR2 YNNKEL (reference sequence). V was clipped by 5 bases and J by 5 bases, with 15 bases between them. The CDR3 sequence is 14 residues long.

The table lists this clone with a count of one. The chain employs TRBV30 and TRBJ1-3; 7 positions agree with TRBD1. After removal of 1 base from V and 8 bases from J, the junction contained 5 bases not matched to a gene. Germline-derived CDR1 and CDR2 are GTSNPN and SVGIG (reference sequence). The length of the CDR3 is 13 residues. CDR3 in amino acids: CAWSAGGGDTIYF. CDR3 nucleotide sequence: TGTGCCTGGAGTGCAGGGGGTGGTGACACCATATATTTT.

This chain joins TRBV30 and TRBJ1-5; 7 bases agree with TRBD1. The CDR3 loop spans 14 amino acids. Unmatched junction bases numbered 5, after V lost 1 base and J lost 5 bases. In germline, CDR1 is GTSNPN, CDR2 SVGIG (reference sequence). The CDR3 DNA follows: TGTGCCTGGAGTGCAGGGGGGATTGATCAGCCCCAGCATTTT. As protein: CAWSAGGIDQPQHF.

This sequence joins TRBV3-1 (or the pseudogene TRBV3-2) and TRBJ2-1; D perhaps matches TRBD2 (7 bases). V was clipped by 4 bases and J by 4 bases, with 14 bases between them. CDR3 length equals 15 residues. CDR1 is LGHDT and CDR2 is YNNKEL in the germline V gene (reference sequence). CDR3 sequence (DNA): TGTGCCAGCAGCCTGGGAGGGGGAGGGTACAATGAGCAGTTCTTC. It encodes CASSLGGGGYNEQFF.

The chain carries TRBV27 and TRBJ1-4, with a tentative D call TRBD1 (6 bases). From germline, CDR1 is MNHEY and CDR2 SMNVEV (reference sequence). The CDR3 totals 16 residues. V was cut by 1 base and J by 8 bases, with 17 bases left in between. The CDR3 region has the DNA TGTGCCAGCAGTTTATTGTCGGGGGGCGTCGGGGAAAAACTGTTTTTT. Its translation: CASSLLSGGVGEKLFF.

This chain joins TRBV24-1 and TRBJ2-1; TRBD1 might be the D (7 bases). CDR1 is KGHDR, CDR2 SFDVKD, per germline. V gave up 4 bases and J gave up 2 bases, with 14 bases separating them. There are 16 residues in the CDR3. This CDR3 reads CATSDSRGAPYNEQFF. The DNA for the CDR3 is TGTGCCACCAGTGACTCCAGGGGGGCTCCCTACAATGAGCAGTTCTTC.

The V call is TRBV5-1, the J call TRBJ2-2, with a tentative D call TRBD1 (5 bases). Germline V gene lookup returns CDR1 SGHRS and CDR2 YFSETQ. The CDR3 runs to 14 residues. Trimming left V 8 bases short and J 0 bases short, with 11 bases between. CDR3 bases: TGCGCCAGTTCCAGGGAACCGAACACCGGGGAGCTGTTTTTT. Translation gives CASSREPNTGELFF.

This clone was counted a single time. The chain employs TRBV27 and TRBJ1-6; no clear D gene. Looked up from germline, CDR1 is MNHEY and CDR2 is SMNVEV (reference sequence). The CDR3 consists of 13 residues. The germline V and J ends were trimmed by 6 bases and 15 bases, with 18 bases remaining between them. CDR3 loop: CASSPGGGLRLHF. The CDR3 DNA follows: TGTGCCAGCAGCCCGGGAGGAGGCCTTCGCCTCCACTTT.

DNA for the CDR3: TGTGCCAGCAGCTCGGTCAACTCTGGAAACACCATATATTTT. Translation gives CASSSVNSGNTIYF. The V call is TRBV7-9, the J call TRBJ1-3; D gene uncertain. Germline CDR1 and CDR2: SEHNR and FQNEAQ (reference sequence). V was pared by 4 bases and J by 0 bases, with 7 bases between. The CDR3 totals 14 residues. The full variable domain, completed using reference TRBV7-9 and TRBJ1-3, is DTGVSQNPRHKITKRGQNVTFRCDPISEHNRLYWYRQTLGQGPEFLTYFQNEAQLEKSRLLSDRFSAERPKGSFSTLEIQRTEQGDSAMYLCASSSVNSGNTIYFGEGSWLTVV.

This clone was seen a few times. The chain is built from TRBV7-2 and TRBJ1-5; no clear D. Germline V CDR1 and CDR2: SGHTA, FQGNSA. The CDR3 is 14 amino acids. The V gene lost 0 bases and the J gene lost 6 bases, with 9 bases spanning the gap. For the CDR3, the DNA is TGTGCCAGCAGCTTAGCCCGGGCGGGTCAGCCCCAGCATTTT. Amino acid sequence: CASSLARAGQPQHF.

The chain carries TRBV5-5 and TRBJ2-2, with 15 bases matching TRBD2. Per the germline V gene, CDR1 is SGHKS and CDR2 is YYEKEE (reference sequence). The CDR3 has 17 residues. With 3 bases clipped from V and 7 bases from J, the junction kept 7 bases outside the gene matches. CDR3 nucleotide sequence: TGTGCCAGCAGCTCCGGACTAGCGGGAGGGCCCGGCGGGGAGCTGTTTTTT. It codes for CASSSGLAGGPGGELFF. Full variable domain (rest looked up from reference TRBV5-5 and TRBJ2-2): DAGVTQSPTHLIKTRGQQVTLRCSPISGHKSVSWYQQVLGQGPQFIFQYYEKEERGRGNFPDRFSARQFPNYSSELNVNALLLGDSALYLCASSSGLAGGPGGELFFGEGSRLTVL.

CDR3 coding DNA: TGTGCCAGCTGCGCTGAAGCTTTCTTT. The encoded protein is CASCAEAFF. This chain joins TRBV21-1 and TRBJ1-1. TRBV21-1 is a pseudogene. The CDR3 has 9 amino acids.

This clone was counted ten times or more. The CDR3 nucleotides read TGCGCCAGCAGCCAAGAACTAGCGGGGAGCTCCTACGAGCAGTACTTC. Its translation is CASSQELAGSSYEQYF. The rearrangement links TRBV4-1 to TRBJ2-7; TRBD2 aligns across 10 bases. This CDR3 has 16 amino acids. The germline CDR1 and CDR2 sequences are MGHRA and YSYEKL. V lost 0 bases and J lost 0; bases outside the gene matches: 2.

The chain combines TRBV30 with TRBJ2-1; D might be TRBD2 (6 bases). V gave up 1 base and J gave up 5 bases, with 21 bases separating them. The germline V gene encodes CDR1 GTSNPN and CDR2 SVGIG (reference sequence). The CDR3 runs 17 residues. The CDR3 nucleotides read TGTGCCTGGAGTGCCCTAGGGAGGCGGCGGCACAACAATGAGCAGTTCTTC. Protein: CAWSALGRRRHNNEQFF.

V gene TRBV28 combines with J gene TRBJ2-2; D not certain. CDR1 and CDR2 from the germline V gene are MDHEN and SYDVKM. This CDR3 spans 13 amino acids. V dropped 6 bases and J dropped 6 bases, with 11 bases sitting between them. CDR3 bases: TGTGCCAGCAGCACGTCGGTTCCCGGGGAGCTGTTTTTT. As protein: CASSTSVPGELFF.

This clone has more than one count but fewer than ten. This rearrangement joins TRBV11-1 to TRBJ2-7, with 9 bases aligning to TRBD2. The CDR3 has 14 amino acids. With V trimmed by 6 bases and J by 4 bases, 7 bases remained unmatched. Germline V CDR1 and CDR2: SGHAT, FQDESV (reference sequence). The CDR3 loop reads CASRPGLARYEQYF. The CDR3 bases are TGTGCCAGCAGGCCAGGACTAGCGAGATACGAGCAGTACTTC. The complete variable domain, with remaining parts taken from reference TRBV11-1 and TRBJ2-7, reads EAEVAQSPRYKITEKSQAVAFWCDPISGHATLYWYRQILGQGPELLVQFQDESVVDDSQLPKDRFSAERLKGVDSTLKIQPAELGDSAMYLCASRPGLARYEQYFGPGTRLTVT.

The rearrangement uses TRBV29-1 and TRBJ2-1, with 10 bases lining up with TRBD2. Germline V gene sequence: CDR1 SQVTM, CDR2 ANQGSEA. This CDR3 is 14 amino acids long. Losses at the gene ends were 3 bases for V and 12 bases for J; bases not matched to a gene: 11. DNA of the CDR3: TGCAGCGTTGAGTTAGCGGGAGGAGGAGTGGGGCAGTTCTTC. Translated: CSVELAGGGVGQFF.